This T cell receptor beta chain was captured in a study of T cells in localized non-small cell lung cancer. Study-level results: A denser population of T cells in blood accompanied longer overall survival. The study sequenced only one region of the tumor. As a result, intratumor heterogeneity could not be excluded and remains possible. Adjacent lung held a median about 57 of the top 100 tumor clones. Uninvolved adjacent lung showed peak T cell clonality, exceeding tumor.

Here immunoSEQ multiplex PCR was the method, and the copy in TCRdb shows in-frame clones only, minus some. The table has 20,000 to 25,000 clones, approximately 87% seen once. About this clone itself: What it binds is unknown.

The CDR3 has 14 amino acids. Germline V gene data show CDR1 as SGHRS and CDR2 as YFSETQ. The germline V and J ends were trimmed by 3 bases and 6 bases, with 15 bases remaining between them. The material sequenced was PBMCs, taken before any cancer treatment. The clonotype comes from a man between 40 and 69 years old with stage II squamous cell lung carcinoma. The J gene is TRBJ1-2, the V gene TRBV5-1; no firm D call. CDR3 DNA: TGCGCCAGCAGCTCCCATACAGCCCTGGATGGCTACACCTTC. The encoded protein is CASSSHTALDGYTF.